The 5 T cell receptor beta chains in this list originate from one sample, sequenced in a study of patients and donors after allogeneic stem cell transplantation. Each CDR3 protein gets one entry after TCRdb re-called the RT-PCR reads with MiXCR. The profile shows roughly 960,000 distinct CDR3 sequences, approximately 18% of them singletons. Sample: blood, either unsorted or a sorted T cell fraction (not recorded which). These receptors were obtained from a human donor who was either an allogeneic HSCT recipient or a stem cell or donor lymphocyte infusion donor (not recorded which). It is not recorded whose cells these are; they may come from a transplant donor.

This clonotype showed up just a few times. V gene TRBV12-3 or TRBV12-4 combines with J gene TRBJ1-1; no definite D call. The V and J ends lost 6 bases and 1 base respectively, with 15 bases between them. The CDR3 runs 15 residues. Written as DNA, the CDR3 is TGTGCCAGCAGGGACGACATATTGCGGAACACTGAAGCTTTCTTT. Translated: CASRDDILRNTEAFF.

Only a few counts were recorded for this clonotype. The chain employs TRBV5-6 and TRBJ2-2; either TRBD1 or TRBD2 may fit D (6 bases each). Trimming took off 3 bases at V and 4 bases at J, with 16 bases between the two ends. The CDR3 sequence is 16 residues long. CDR1 SGHDT and CDR2 YYEEEE come from the germline V gene. The DNA of the CDR3 is TGTGCCAGCAGCTCTGGGGGGCGGACAATCACCGGGGAGCTGTTTTTT. Its protein product is CASSSGGRTITGELFF.

Here the CDR3 reads CASSDGTGHGYTF. The CDR3 region has the DNA TGTGCCAGCAGCGACGGGACAGGGCATGGCTACACCTTC. The rearrangement uses TRBV9 and TRBJ1-2, with 9 bases identical to TRBD1. Germline CDR1 SGDLS, CDR2 YYNGEE. After removal of 3 bases from V and 6 bases from J, the junction contained 3 bases not matched to a gene. The CDR3 covers 13 residues.

The chain recombines TRBV3-1 with TRBJ1-3; D remains ambiguous. Between the trimmed V and J ends, which lost 1 base and 0 bases, there was a span of 7 bases. This CDR3 has 15 amino acids. The germline V gene has CDR1 LGHDT and CDR2 YNNKEL (reference sequence). CDR3 nucleotide sequence: TGTGCCAGCAGCCAAGGAACGGTCTCTGGAAACACCATATATTTT. The encoded protein is CASSQGTVSGNTIYF.

With respect to this clonotype: A read error may produce the germline difference seen at one junction end. The chain uses TRBV20-1 and TRBJ2-7; D is possibly TRBD2 (5 bases). Germline CDR1 is DFQATT and CDR2 is SNEGSKA (reference sequence). The CDR3 spans 15 residues. CDR3 in DNA: TGTAGTGCTAGAGATCCGGGGAAGACCTCCTACGAGCAGTACTTC. The encoded protein is CSARDPGKTSYEQYF.